Given below is one T cell receptor beta chain in context. The data stem from a study of cytomegalovirus exposure and HLA in healthy donors. The table came from immunoSEQ multiplex PCR; TCRdb's copy has only in-frame clones and leaves some out. This table has more than 20,000 clones, 97% appearing once. Material for sequencing was PBMCs. This receptor was taken from a man aged 25-45 years in good health and CMV-seropositive.

Written as DNA, the CDR3 is TGTGCCAGTAGTAGCCCGCCGGTGGGGAGTGAAAAACTGTTTTTT. This codes for CASSSPPVGSEKLFF. The chain links TRBV19 to TRBJ1-4; D gene unclear. Germline assignment: CDR1 LNHDA and CDR2 SQIVND (reference sequence). V dropped 4 bases and J dropped 7 bases, with 16 bases sitting between them. The CDR3 length is 15 residues.